This T cell receptor beta chain appears in the sequencing data of a study of a mutant IDH1 vaccine in newly diagnosed glioma. Overall study context: Beforehand, treatment had been radiotherapy, temozolomide, or both; the majority received both. Study outcomes and limitations: Among all patients, vaccine-induced immune responses occurred in over 80%.

Trimming took off 4 bases at V and 2 bases at J, with 11 bases between the two ends. The germline V gene has CDR1 GTSNPN and CDR2 SVGIG (reference sequence). This CDR3 contains 14 residues. The time point denotes: baseline, week 1 (first vaccination visit). Treatment here: pre-vaccination baseline after standard-of-care therapy. Each tumor in the donors was a new WHO grade 3 or 4 astrocytoma, IDH1-mutant and ATRX-lost. With regard to this clone: Antigen unknown.

TCRdb's table, derived via immunoSEQ multiplex PCR, lists solely in-frame clones and lacks some. This table holds 30,000 or so clones, approximately 86% found once. The chain carries TRBV30 and TRBJ2-2, with D perhaps matching TRBD1 (6 bases). The receptor comes from a woman between 35 and 50 years old with glioma. Sample: PBMCs, taken from a glioma patient treated with radiotherapy, temozolomide or both. The CDR3 bases are TGTGCCTGGAACCCGGGACACAACACCGGGGAGCTGTTTTTT. Its protein product is CAWNPGHNTGELFF. The whole variable domain, remainder taken from reference TRBV30 and TRBJ2-2, is SQTIHQWPATLVQPVGSPLSLECTVEGTSNPNLYWYRQAAGRGLQLLFYSVGIGQISSEVPQNLSASRPQDRQFILSSKKLLLSDSGFYLCAWNPGHNTGELFFGEGSRLTVL.